A selection of T cell receptor beta chains follows, all from one sample in a study of T cell repertoires in cytomegalovirus infection. Their antigens are not known. TCRdb reanalysed the reads using MiXCR and keeps one entry per CDR3 protein. Here the sample spans some 350,000 distinct CDR3 sequences, almost 30% being singletons. Sequences were derived from cultured PBMCs, sampled from culture after CMV antigen stimulation. The receptor set was obtained from a human donor in good health (CMV status not recorded). Some clones in this sample may be carry-over from other donors' samples. The CDR3 runs from the conserved cysteine through the conserved F or W. D genes are given only for firm matches. Clone size is shown for a subset of rows, as once, few, many or a class of expanded clone.

size: few
V: TRBV6-2/TRBV6-3
D: NA
J: TRBJ1-4
DNA: TGTGCCAGCAGTTACTCCCTCAGAGCCGGGAATGAAAAACTGTTTTTT
CDR3: CASSYSLRAGNEKLFF

size: few
V: TRBV6-1
D: TRBD2
J: TRBJ2-2
DNA: TGTGCCAGCAGTTGGGGAAGGGGCGGGGGGGAATTCACCGGGGAGCTGTTTTTT
CDR3: CASSWGRGGGEFTGELFF

size: many
V: TRBV7-2
D: NA
J: TRBJ1-3
DNA: TGTGCCAGCAGCCCCCGGGGAGGGGGCTCTGGAAACACCATATATTTT
CDR3: CASSPRGGGSGNTIYF

size: few
V: TRBV10-3
D: TRBD1
J: TRBJ2-7
DNA: TGTGCCATCAGTGAGACTCCACTTGATGAGGGATCGGGACAGGGGTGGTACGAGCAGTACTTC
CDR3: CAISETPLDEGSGQGWYEQYF

size: NA
V: TRBV7-9
D: TRBD1
J: TRBJ2-1
DNA: TGTGCCAGCAGCTTAGGAAGTATAGGACAGGGGGTCTCGAGCTCCTACAATGAGCAGTTCTTC
CDR3: CASSLGSIGQGVSSSYNEQFF

size: NA
V: TRBV20-1
D: NA
J: TRBJ2-7
DNA: TGCAGTGCTAGGCATCCTCGGGGATCCTACCACGAGCAGTACTTC
CDR3: CSARHPRGSYHEQYF

size: NA
V: TRBV11-2
D: TRBD1
J: TRBJ2-3
DNA: TGTGCCAGCAGCCTCCGGGACAGGGCTAGCACAGATACGCAGTATTTT
CDR3: CASSLRDRASTDTQYF

size: NA
V: TRBV19
D: TRBD1
J: TRBJ2-3
DNA: TGTGCCAGTCAGGACAGGATGGCAGATACGCAGTATTTT
CDR3: CASQDRMADTQYF

size: many
V: TRBV5-6
D: NA
J: TRBJ1-5
DNA: TGTGCCAGCAGTTTGGGTGGATATAGCAATCAGCCCCAGCATTTT
CDR3: CASSLGGYSNQPQHF

size: few
V: TRBV2
D: NA
J: TRBJ1-1
DNA: TGTGCCAGCAACAGGGAGCTGAACACTGAAGCTTTCTTT
CDR3: CASNRELNTEAFF

size: few
V: TRBV11-2
D: NA
J: TRBJ2-5
DNA: TGTGCCAGCAGCCCCATTCCCCAAGAGACCCAGTACTTC
CDR3: CASSPIPQETQYF

size: NA
V: TRBV2
D: TRBD2
J: TRBJ2-7
DNA: TGTGCCAGCAGTGACGAGCGGGACTACGAGCAGTACTTC
CDR3: CASSDERDYEQYF

size: NA
V: TRBV6-6
D: NA
J: TRBJ2-7
DNA: TGTGCCAGCAGTTCTAGCCGCGAGCAGTACTTC
CDR3: CASSSSREQYF

size: NA
V: TRBV18
D: NA
J: TRBJ1-3
DNA: TGTGCCAGCTCACCACCGGCAGGGACTGGAAACACCATATATTTT
CDR3: CASSPPAGTGNTIYF

size: many
V: TRBV12-3/TRBV12-4
D: NA
J: TRBJ2-3
DNA: TGTGCCAGCAGCTTGGACCCCTCCACAGATACGCAGTATTTT
CDR3: CASSLDPSTDTQYF

size: NA
V: TRBV27
D: NA
J: TRBJ2-1
DNA: TGTGCCAGCAGTTTATCAGGGTCTCGATACAATGAGCAGTTCTTC
CDR3: CASSLSGSRYNEQFF

size: NA
V: TRBV6-5
D: NA
J: TRBJ2-3
DNA: TGTGCCAGCAGTCCCCGCAAGCCAACAGATACGCAGTATTTT
CDR3: CASSPRKPTDTQYF

size: NA
V: TRBV7-2
D: TRBD2
J: TRBJ2-3
DNA: TGTGCCAGCAGCTTAGCGGGACTAGCGGGAGTAGATACGCAGTATTTT
CDR3: CASSLAGLAGVDTQYF

size: many
V: TRBV7-9
D: NA
J: TRBJ1-1
DNA: TGTGCCAGCAGCTTTAGGCACGGGGACACTGAAGCTTTCTTT
CDR3: CASSFRHGDTEAFF

size: few
V: TRBV12-3/TRBV12-4
D: NA
J: TRBJ1-1
DNA: TGTGCCAGCAGTTATCGTTACACTGAAGCTTTCTTT
CDR3: CASSYRYTEAFF